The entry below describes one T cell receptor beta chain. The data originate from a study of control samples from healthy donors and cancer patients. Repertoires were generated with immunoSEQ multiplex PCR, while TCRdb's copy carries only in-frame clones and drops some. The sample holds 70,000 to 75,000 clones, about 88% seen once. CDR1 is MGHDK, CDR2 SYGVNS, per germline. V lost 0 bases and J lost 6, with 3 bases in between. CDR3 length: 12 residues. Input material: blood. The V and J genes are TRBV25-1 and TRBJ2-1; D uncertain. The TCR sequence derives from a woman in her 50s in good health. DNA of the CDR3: TGTGCCAGCAGTGAATACCTCAATGAGCAGTTCTTC. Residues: CASSEYLNEQFF.